This T cell receptor beta chain emerged from a study of T cell changes during pregnancy in multiple sclerosis. Generated by immunoSEQ multiplex PCR, the TCRdb table keeps only in-frame clones and is missing some. This table has 100,000 or so clones, roughly 93% appearing once. Material: peripheral blood, obtained in the first trimester of pregnancy. This receptor was obtained from a female donor with multiple sclerosis, enrolled in a pregnancy study.

The CDR3 protein is CASSWAGLGYNEQFF. The CDR3 coding sequence is TGTGCCAGCAGCTGGGCCGGACTAGGTTACAATGAGCAGTTCTTC. The chain recombines TRBV5-6 with TRBJ2-1, with 7 positions matching TRBD2. CDR3 size: 15 residues. The V segment lost 3 bases and the J segment 4 bases; nucleotides outside the gene matches: 7. Germline loops: CDR1 SGHDT, CDR2 YYEEEE.